Listed below are T cell receptor beta chains from one sample, sequenced in a study of T-cell reconstitution after alpha-beta-depleted transplantation in children. TCRdb redid the calling of the PCR reads with MiXCR, one entry per CDR3 protein. The sample gives some 450,000 distinct CDR3 sequences, approximately 42% of which show up once; around 29% is in the top ten. This specimen consisted of PBMCs, obtained before TCRalphabeta/CD19-depleted stem cell transplant. The receptor source for this set is a girl aged 2 to 9 with aplastic anemia, due to receive a stem cell transplant. Each CDR3 is given with its conserved first and last residue. A D gene is named only where the DNA matches it firmly. Clone size appears in some rows only: once, few, many, or a class for an expanded clone.

j_call clone_size v_call d_call cdr3_length cdr3_aa cdr3_nt
TRBJ2-1 . TRBV20-1 . 14 CSARVSSSYNEQFF TGCAGTGCTAGAGTTTCCAGCTCCTACAATGAGCAGTTCTTC
TRBJ2-2 many TRBV5-1 . 14 CASSLGHTTGELFF TGCGCCAGCAGCTTGGGTCATACCACCGGGGAGCTGTTTTTT
TRBJ2-1 . TRBV7-6 . 16 CASSPARREVNNEQFF TGTGCCAGCAGCCCAGCGAGGAGGGAAGTTAACAATGAGCAGTTCTTC
TRBJ2-1 . TRBV7-9 . 17 CASSLADRTPSYNEQFF TGTGCCAGCAGCTTAGCTGACAGGACCCCTTCCTACAATGAGCAGTTCTTC
TRBJ2-1 . TRBV27 TRBD2 15 CASSSAGVYYNEQFF TGTGCCAGCAGTTCGGCGGGAGTGTATTACAATGAGCAGTTCTTC
TRBJ2-1 . TRBV5-5 . 14 CASSLETLLNEQFF TGTGCCAGCAGCTTGGAAACACTCCTCAATGAGCAGTTCTTC
TRBJ2-4 . TRBV20-1 TRBD1 12 CRAPGQENIQYF TGCAGAGCTCCTGGACAGGAAAACATTCAGTACTTC
TRBJ2-3 many TRBV3-1 TRBD2 16 CASSQAGGDPVGGQYF TGTGCCAGCAGCCAAGCCGGGGGGGACCCGGTAGGCGGGCAGTATTTT
TRBJ2-3 . TRBV29-1 TRBD2 16 CSVERAGGGVTDTQYF TGCAGCGTTGAACGCGCTGGCGGGGGAGTAACAGATACGCAGTATTTT
TRBJ2-7 many TRBV20-1 . 15 CSARGLLSASYEQYF TGCAGTGCTAGAGGGTTATTGAGCGCCTCCTACGAGCAGTACTTC
TRBJ1-1 . TRBV5-5 . 12 CASSLGLIEAFF TGTGCCAGCAGCTTGGGCCTCATTGAAGCTTTCTTT
TRBJ2-1 few TRBV20-1 TRBD2 17 CSARDRMTSGRAREQFF TGCAGTGCTAGAGATCGCATGACTAGCGGGAGGGCCCGAGAGCAGTTCTTC
TRBJ1-1 few TRBV19 . 15 CASSIDGGMNTEAFF TGTGCCAGTAGTATCGATGGCGGAATGAACACTGAAGCTTTCTTT
TRBJ2-1 . TRBV28 . 14 CASRASYAGAEQFF TGTGCCAGCAGAGCCTCCTATGCAGGCGCTGAGCAGTTCTTC